Sequencing of this T cell receptor beta chain was carried out in a study of blood T cell repertoires in COVID-19. Study-level background: From T cells, B-cell-depleted T cells, or PBMCs came the material, which was cDNA or gDNA.

Trimming removed 4 bases from V and 7 bases from J, with 21 bases in between. The CDR3 sequence is 15 residues long. Germline assignment: CDR1 SGHRS and CDR2 YFSETQ. Each recovered donor of Cohort 3 presented with two negative PCRs, clearance, or symptom resolution. In the original workflow: Estimation of nucleated cell counts was performed using reference gene primer amplification. Profiled with immunoSEQ multiplex PCR; TCRdb holds only in-frame clones, not every one. V and J calls plus clone size are reproduced from that table; the DNA served to infer D and trimming. The table records a few hundred thousand clones, roughly four fifths of them present only once.

The chain carries TRBV5-1 and TRBJ2-7; a weak D match, TRBD1 (6 bases). The receptor comes from a man in his forties or fifties who had recovered from COVID-19. The sample comprised PBMCs or T cells enriched from blood (not recorded which). DNA for the CDR3: TGCGCCAGCAGCACAACAGGGTCTACCTTTGGGGAGCAGTACTTC. It is translated as CASSTTGSTFGEQYF.